This entry describes one TCR beta chain. Its antigen remains unidentified. This entry belongs to a study of T cell repertoires in cytomegalovirus infection. Study-wide context: Public TCR beta signatures marked donors with CMV infection and the matching HLA.

V dropped 4 bases and J dropped 4; count of bases not matched to a gene: 7. The CDR3 has 16 residues. The germline V gene encodes CDR1 LNHDA and CDR2 SQIVND (reference sequence). Findings and limits, study-wide: Dominant in the ex vivo response were TCR beta clonotypes restricted by HLA-C and specific for CMV.

TCRdb independently ran MiXCR on the reads; one entry per CDR3 protein. The table has 370,000 or so distinct CDR3 sequences, roughly 34% seen once. The receptor was isolated from a human donor in good health (CMV status not recorded). Some clones in this sample may be carry-over from other donors' samples. Sequences were derived from cultured PBMCs, sampled from culture after CMV antigen stimulation. V usage is TRBV19 and J usage is TRBJ1-5; TRBD1 aligns across 10 bases. CDR3 protein: CASSKSGTGENQPQHF. CDR3 in DNA: TGTGCCAGTAGTAAATCTGGGACAGGGGAAAATCAGCCCCAGCATTTT.